The source of this TCR beta chain is a study of blood T cell repertoires in COVID-19. Study in general: Sample material is recorded as cDNA or gDNA derived from T cells, B-cell-depleted T cells, or PBMCs.

Repertoires were generated with immunoSEQ multiplex PCR, while TCRdb's copy carries only in-frame clones and drops some. The sample yields about 75,000 clones, about four fifths seen once. Germline assignment: CDR1 SGDLS and CDR2 YYNGEE. CDR3 length equals 16 residues. V lost 3 bases and J lost 1; bases outside the gene matches: 4. V is TRBV9 and J is TRBJ2-1, with 10 positions matching TRBD2. Specimen: peripheral blood. The source of this sequence is a woman older than 75 with active or convalescent COVID-19. CDR3 coding DNA: TGTGCCAGCAGCGGCACTAGCGGGGCATCCTACAATGAGCAGTTCTTC. Its protein product is CASSGTSGASYNEQFF.